The clone carrying this TCR beta chain was detected ten times or more. As yet, its antigen is unknown. Time point in this sample: healthy volunteer bleed at 6 weeks. Total RNA was isolated from unfractionated whole blood. The ends were cut back, 3 bases at V and 2 bases at J, with 19 bases in the middle. The CDR3 totals 17 residues. What the library attached to individual cDNA molecules were unique molecular identifiers. TCRdb recomputed calls from the RACE reads with MiXCR, one row per CDR3 protein. The sample yields around 65,000 distinct CDR3 sequences, approximately 6.2% seen once. This record comes from a study of human T cells and chemical hapten exposure. Study-wide points: TCRs at high frequency, those above 1 in 1000, did not change with DPC sensitization.

This chain joins TRBV12-3 or TRBV12-4 and TRBJ1-2; no clear D gene. The sequence was collected from a female donor in good health. Some clones in this sample may be carry-over from other donors' samples. The material sequenced was whole blood. The CDR3 reads CASSFYPTPVGNYGYTF. Written as DNA, the CDR3 is TGTGCCAGCAGTTTTTACCCGACCCCGGTCGGGAACTATGGCTACACCTTC.